This TCR beta chain was captured by sequencing in a study of human T cells and chemical hapten exposure. Study overall: 2% DPC applied to a roughly 2 cm by roughly 2 cm arm area sensitized donors. For the roughly 24-week duration of the study, patients were given weekly doses of diphenylcyclopropenone on the scalp.

Study-wide points: PT1 expanded TCR numbers rose with patch test score.

At least ten counts were recorded for this clonotype. The antigen is not known. Library preparation tagged each individual cDNA molecule with a unique molecular identifier. TCRdb fed the RACE reads into MiXCR, producing one record per CDR3 protein. The data contain 120,000 to 150,000 distinct CDR3 sequences, about an eighth of them seen just once; the ten biggest clones take up 1.4%. The CDR3 is 14 amino acids. J was trimmed by 6 bases and V by 6 bases; bases with no gene match: 7. Germline V lookup: CDR1 MNHEY, CDR2 SVGEGT. Documented time point: patch test 2, 6 weeks after DPC sensitization. Treatment in this sample: therapeutic diphenylcyclopropenone sensitization with weekly scalp DPC.

The chain employs TRBV6-2 or TRBV6-3 and TRBJ2-4; 8 bases are a match to TRBD2. The sequence was collected from a woman aged 45-59 years with alopecia areata. Some clones in this sample may be carry-over from other donors' samples. The material was whole blood, obtained in connection with sensitization to the hapten diphenylcyclopropenone (DPC). CDR3 sequence: CASSPSGRGNIQYF. For the CDR3, the DNA is TGTGCCAGCAGCCCCAGCGGGAGAGGAAACATTCAGTACTTC.